In this sample, the clone carrying this T cell receptor beta chain turned up a few times. The antigen is undetermined. TCRdb used MiXCR to reprocess the RT-PCR reads, holding one entry per CDR3 protein. The table lists approximately 480,000 distinct CDR3 sequences, 10% to 11% of them singletons. This entry comes from a study of response to subunit inactivated influenza vaccine. The study, taken as a whole, reports: The authors offered the suggestion that each seasonal influenza vaccination recruits few new T cells.

Germline CDR1 and CDR2: LGHNA and YNFKEQ. The CDR3 is 16 residues long. The germline V and J ends were trimmed by 6 bases and 0 bases, with 15 bases remaining between them. Sample: PBMCs from blood, taken about 40 days after vaccination. This sequence was found in a man in his forties or fifties who received an inactivated influenza vaccine. This chain joins TRBV4-2 and TRBJ1-3, with a tentative D call TRBD1 (5 bases). CDR3 nucleotides: TGTGCCAGCAGTCAGGAACAGGCCCGCTCTGGAAACACCATATATTTT. The encoded protein is CASSQEQARSGNTIYF.